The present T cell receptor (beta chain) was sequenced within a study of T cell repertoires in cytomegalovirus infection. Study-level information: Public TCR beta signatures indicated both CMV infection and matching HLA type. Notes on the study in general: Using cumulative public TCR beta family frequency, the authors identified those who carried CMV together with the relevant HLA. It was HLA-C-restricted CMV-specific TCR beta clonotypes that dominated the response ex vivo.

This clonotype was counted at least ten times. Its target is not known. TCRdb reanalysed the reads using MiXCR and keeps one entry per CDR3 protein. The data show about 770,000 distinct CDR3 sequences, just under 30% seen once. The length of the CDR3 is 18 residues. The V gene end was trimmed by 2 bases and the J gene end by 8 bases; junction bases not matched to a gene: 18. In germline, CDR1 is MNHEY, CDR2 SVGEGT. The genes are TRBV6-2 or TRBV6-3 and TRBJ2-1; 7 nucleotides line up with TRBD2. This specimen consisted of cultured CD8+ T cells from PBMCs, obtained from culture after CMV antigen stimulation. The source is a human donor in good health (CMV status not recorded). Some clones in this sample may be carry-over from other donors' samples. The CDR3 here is CASSYARGSGAPRDEQFF. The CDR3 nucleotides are TGTGCCAGCAGTTACGCCCGAGGGAGCGGGGCGCCCAGGGATGAGCAGTTCTTC.